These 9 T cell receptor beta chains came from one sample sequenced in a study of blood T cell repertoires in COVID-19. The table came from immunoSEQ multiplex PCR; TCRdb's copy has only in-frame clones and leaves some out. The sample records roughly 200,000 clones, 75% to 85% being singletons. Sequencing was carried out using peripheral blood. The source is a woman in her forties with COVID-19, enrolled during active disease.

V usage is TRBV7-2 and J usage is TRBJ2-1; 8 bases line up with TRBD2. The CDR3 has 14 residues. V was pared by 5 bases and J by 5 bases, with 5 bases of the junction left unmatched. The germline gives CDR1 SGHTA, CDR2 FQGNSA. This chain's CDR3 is CASSLLSGDNEQFF. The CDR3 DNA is TGTGCCAGCAGCCTCCTTAGCGGGGACAATGAGCAGTTCTTC.

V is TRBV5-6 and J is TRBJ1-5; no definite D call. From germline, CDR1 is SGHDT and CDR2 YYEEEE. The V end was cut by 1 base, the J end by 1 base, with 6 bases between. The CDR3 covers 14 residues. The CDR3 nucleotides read TGTGCCAGCAGCTTGCTCAGGAGCAATCAGCCCCAGCATTTT. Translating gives CASSLLRSNQPQHF.

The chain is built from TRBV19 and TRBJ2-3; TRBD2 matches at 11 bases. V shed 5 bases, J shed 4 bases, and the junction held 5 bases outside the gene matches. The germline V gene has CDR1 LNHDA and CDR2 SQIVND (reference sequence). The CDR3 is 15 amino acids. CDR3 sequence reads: CASSGIAGGPDTQYF. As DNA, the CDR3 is TGTGCCAGTAGTGGGATAGCGGGAGGGCCAGATACGCAGTATTTT.

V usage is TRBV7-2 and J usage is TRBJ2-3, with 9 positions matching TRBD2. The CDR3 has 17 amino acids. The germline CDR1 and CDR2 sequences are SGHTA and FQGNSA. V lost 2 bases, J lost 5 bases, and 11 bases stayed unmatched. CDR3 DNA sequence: TGTGCCAGCAGCTTAACTGTAGGGGCGGGGGGGCAAGATACGCAGTATTTT. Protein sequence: CASSLTVGAGGQDTQYF.

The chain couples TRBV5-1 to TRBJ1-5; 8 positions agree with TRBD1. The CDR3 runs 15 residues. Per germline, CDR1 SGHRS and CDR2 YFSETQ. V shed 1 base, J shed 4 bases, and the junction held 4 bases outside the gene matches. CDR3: CASSLSTGGNQPQHF. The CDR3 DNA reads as TGCGCCAGCAGCTTGAGCACAGGGGGGAATCAGCCCCAGCATTTT. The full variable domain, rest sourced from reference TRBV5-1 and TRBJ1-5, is KAGVTQTPRYLIKTRGQQVTLSCSPISGHRSVSWYQQTPGQGLQFLFEYFSETQRNKGNFPGRFSGRQFSNSRSEMNVSTLELGDSALYLCASSLSTGGNQPQHFGDGTRLSIL.

The CDR3 protein is CASSPGGGSLGGYTF. Written as DNA, the CDR3 is TGTGCCAGCAGTCCTGGGGGGGGCTCGTTGGGTGGCTACACCTTC. This chain links TRBV2 with TRBJ1-2, with a tentative D call TRBD1 (6 bases). Germline-derived CDR1 and CDR2 are SNHLY and FYNNEI. This CDR3 spans 15 amino acids. V shed 5 bases and J shed 7 bases, with 20 bases lying between them.

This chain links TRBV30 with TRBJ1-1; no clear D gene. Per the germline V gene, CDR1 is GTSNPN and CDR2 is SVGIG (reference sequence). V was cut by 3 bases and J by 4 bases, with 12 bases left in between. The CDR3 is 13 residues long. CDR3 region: CAWSPREGTEAFF. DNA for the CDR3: TGTGCCTGGAGCCCTCGGGAGGGCACTGAAGCTTTCTTT.

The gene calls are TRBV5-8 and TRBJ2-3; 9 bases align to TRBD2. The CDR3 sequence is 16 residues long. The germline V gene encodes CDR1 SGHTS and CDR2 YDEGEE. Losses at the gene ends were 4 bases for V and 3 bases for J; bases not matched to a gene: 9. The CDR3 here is CASSPGTSWGTDTQYF. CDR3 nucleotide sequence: TGTGCCAGCAGCCCGGGGACTAGCTGGGGGACAGATACGCAGTATTTT.

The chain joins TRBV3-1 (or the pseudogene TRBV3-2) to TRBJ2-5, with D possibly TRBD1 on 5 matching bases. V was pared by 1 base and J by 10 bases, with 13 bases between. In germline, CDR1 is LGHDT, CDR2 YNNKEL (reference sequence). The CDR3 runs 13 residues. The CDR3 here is CASSQGLRGIQYF. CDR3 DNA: TGTGCCAGCAGCCAAGGGTTAAGGGGAATCCAGTACTTC.